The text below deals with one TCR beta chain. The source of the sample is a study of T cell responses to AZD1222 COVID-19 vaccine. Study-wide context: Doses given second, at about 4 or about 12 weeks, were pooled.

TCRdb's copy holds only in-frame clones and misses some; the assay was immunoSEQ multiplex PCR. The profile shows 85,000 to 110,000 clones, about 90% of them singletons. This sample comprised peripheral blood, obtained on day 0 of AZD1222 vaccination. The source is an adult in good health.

The DNA for the CDR3 is TGCAGTGCACACAGGGATACGCAGTATTTT. This encodes CSAHRDTQYF. The chain is built from TRBV20-1 and TRBJ2-3, with D perhaps TRBD1 (5 bases). V lost 6 bases and J 6 bases, leaving 7 bases between the germline ends. The germline gives CDR1 DFQATT, CDR2 SNEGSKA (reference sequence). This CDR3 comprises 10 residues.